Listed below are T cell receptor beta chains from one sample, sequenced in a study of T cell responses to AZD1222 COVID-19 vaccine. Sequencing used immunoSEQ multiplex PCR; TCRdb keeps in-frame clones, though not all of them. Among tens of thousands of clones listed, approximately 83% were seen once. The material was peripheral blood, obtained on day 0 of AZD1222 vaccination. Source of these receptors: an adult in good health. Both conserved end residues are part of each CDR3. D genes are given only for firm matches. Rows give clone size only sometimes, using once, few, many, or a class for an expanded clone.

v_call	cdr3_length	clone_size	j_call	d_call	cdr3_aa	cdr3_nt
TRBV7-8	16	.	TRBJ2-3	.	CASSLLGLTSTDTQYF	TGTGCCAGCAGCTTACTAGGTTTGACTAGCACAGATACGCAGTATTTT
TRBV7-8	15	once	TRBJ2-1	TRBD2	CASSSNSGVYNEQFF	TGTGCCAGCAGCTCTAATAGCGGGGTCTACAATGAGCAGTTCTTC
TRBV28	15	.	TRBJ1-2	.	CASSPRVFPDYGYTF	TGTGCCAGCAGTCCTCGGGTTTTTCCCGACTATGGCTACACCTTC
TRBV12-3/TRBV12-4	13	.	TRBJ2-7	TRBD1	CASRPTGGNEQYF	TGTGCCAGCAGGCCAACAGGGGGAAACGAGCAGTACTTC
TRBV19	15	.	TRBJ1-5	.	CASTNEGGINQPQHF	TGTGCCAGTACCAATGAGGGCGGGATCAATCAGCCCCAGCATTTT
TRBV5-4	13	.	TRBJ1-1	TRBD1	CASSYDRGGVAFF	TGTGCCAGCAGCTATGACAGGGGAGGGGTAGCTTTCTTT
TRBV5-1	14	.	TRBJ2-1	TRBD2	CASTTSGPNNEQFF	TGCGCCTCCACGACTAGCGGGCCCAACAATGAGCAGTTCTTC
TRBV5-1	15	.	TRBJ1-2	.	CASSLAWGANYGYTF	TGCGCCAGCAGCTTGGCTTGGGGAGCTAACTATGGCTACACCTTC
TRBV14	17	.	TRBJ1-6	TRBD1	CASSQMGPGQGNSPLHF	TGTGCCAGCAGCCAAATGGGTCCGGGACAGGGTAATTCACCCCTCCACTTT
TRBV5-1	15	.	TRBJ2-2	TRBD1	CASSLRTGITGELFF	TGCGCCAGCAGCTTACGGACAGGGATAACCGGGGAGCTGTTTTTT
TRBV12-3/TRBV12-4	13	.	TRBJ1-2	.	CASSLGQGYGYTF	TGTGCCAGCAGTTTAGGTCAGGGGTATGGCTACACCTTC
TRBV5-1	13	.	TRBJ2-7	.	CASSRWGAYEQYF	TGCGCCAGCAGCCGATGGGGGGCCTACGAGCAGTACTTC
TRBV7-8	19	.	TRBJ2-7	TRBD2	CASSPKTGTSGGFTYEQYF	TGTGCCAGCAGCCCTAAGACCGGGACTAGCGGGGGGTTTACCTACGAGCAGTACTTC
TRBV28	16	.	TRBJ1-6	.	CASSSPGPGSNSPLHF	TGTGCCAGCAGTTCCCCGGGGCCGGGGAGCAATTCACCCCTCCACTTT
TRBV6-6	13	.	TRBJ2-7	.	CASSQGRTYEQYF	TGTGCCAGCAGTCAAGGTCGTACCTACGAGCAGTACTTC
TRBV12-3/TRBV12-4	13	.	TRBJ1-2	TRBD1	CASSSGTASGYTF	TGTGCCAGCAGTTCCGGGACAGCTTCTGGCTACACCTTC
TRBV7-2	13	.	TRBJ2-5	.	CASSLNGDRAQYF	TGTGCCAGCAGCTTAAATGGGGATAGAGCCCAGTACTTC
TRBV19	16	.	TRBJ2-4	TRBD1	CASSRDRGANKNIQYF	TGTGCCAGTAGTCGGGACAGGGGAGCGAACAAAAACATTCAGTACTTC
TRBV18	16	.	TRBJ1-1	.	CASSPPSGLVRTEAFF	TGTGCCAGCTCACCACCATCAGGGCTGGTGAGAACTGAAGCTTTCTTT
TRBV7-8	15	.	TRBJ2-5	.	CASSLETGKRETQYF	TGTGCCAGCAGCTTGGAAACAGGGAAACGAGAGACCCAGTACTTC
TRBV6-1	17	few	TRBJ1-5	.	CASRETRGGAGNQPQHF	TGTGCCAGCAGGGAAACTAGGGGGGGCGCGGGTAATCAGCCCCAGCATTTT
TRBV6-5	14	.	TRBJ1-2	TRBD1	CASSRQGANYGYTF	TGTGCCAGCAGTAGGCAGGGGGCTAACTATGGCTACACCTTC
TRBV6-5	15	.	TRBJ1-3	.	CASSYLSGTGNTIYF	TGTGCCAGCAGTTACTTATCAGGGACTGGAAACACCATATATTTT
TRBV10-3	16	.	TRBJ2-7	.	CAISGSQRRTYGEQYF	TGTGCCATCAGTGGGTCCCAGCGGCGGACTTACGGCGAGCAGTACTTC
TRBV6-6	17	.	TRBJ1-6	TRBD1	CASSPGKGASYNSPLHF	TGTGCCAGCAGTCCCGGAAAGGGGGCCTCCTATAATTCACCCCTCCACTTT
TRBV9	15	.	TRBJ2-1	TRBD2	CASSVAGGPFNEQFF	TGTGCCAGCAGTGTAGCGGGGGGGCCCTTCAATGAGCAGTTCTTC
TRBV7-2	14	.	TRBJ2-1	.	CASSEGLGLNEQFF	TGTGCCAGCAGCGAGGGACTCGGCCTCAATGAGCAGTTCTTC
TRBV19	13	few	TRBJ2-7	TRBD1	CASSPRDRAKQYF	TGTGCCAGTAGTCCCCGGGACAGGGCAAAGCAGTACTTC
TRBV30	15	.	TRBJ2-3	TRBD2	CAWSVSGASTDTQYF	TGTGCCTGGAGTGTGAGCGGGGCTAGCACAGATACGCAGTATTTT
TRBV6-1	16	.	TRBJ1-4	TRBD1	CASSVGTAATNEKLFF	TGTGCCAGCAGTGTCGGGACAGCCGCAACTAATGAAAAACTGTTTTTT
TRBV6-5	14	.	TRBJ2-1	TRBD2	CASRGLAGNNEQFF	TGTGCCAGCAGGGGACTAGCGGGGAACAATGAGCAGTTCTTC
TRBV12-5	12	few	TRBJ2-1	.	CASGLGHNEQFF	TGTGCTAGTGGTTTGGGCCACAATGAGCAGTTCTTC
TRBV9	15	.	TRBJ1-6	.	CASGRGGEYNSPLHF	TGTGCCAGCGGTCGGGGCGGAGAATATAATTCACCCCTCCACTTT
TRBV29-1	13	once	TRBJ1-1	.	CSAREGGDTEAFF	TGCAGCGCCCGAGAGGGGGGGGACACTGAAGCTTTCTTT
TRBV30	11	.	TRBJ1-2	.	CAWDRLRQTTF	TGTGCCTGGGATCGCCTACGGCAAACCACCTTC
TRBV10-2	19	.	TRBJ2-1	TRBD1	CASRGQGATYSSSYNEQFF	TGCGCCAGCAGGGGACAGGGGGCCACCTATTCTAGCTCCTACAATGAGCAGTTCTTC
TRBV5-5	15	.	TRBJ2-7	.	CASSLTDQISYEQYF	TGTGCCAGCAGCCTTACGGACCAGATCTCCTACGAGCAGTACTTC